These T cell receptor beta chains were read from a single sample in a study of cytomegalovirus exposure and HLA in healthy donors. Here immunoSEQ multiplex PCR was the method, and the copy in TCRdb shows in-frame clones only, minus some. The table records around 150,000 clones, around 90% of them present only once. Sequencing was carried out using PBMCs. These receptors all come from a young man in good health and CMV-seronegative. Both conserved end residues are part of each CDR3. A D gene is named only where the DNA matches it firmly. Only part of the rows carry a size: once, few, many, or a class if the clone is expanded.

j_call: TRBJ1-2; clone_size: .; d_call: .; v_call: TRBV10-3; cdr3_nt: TGTGCCATCAGTGAGTCCGGCGGGCGAGGCTACACCTTC; cdr3_aa: CAISESGGRGYTF
j_call: TRBJ1-6; clone_size: .; d_call: .; v_call: TRBV14; cdr3_nt: TGTGCCAGCAGCCCAGGGACATCCTTGGCTTCACCCCTCCACTTT; cdr3_aa: CASSPGTSLASPLHF
j_call: TRBJ2-1; clone_size: once; d_call: .; v_call: TRBV29-1; cdr3_nt: TGCAGCGTTGACAGGCGGGCGCCCTACAATGAGCAGTTCTTC; cdr3_aa: CSVDRRAPYNEQFF
j_call: TRBJ1-4; clone_size: .; d_call: .; v_call: TRBV4-1; cdr3_nt: TGCGCCAGCAGTTCCGGTCTAGTCGGCGAAAAACTGTTTTTT; cdr3_aa: CASSSGLVGEKLFF
j_call: TRBJ1-1; clone_size: .; d_call: TRBD1; v_call: TRBV5-4; cdr3_nt: TGTGCCAGCAGGACCGGGACAGGGATTGAAGCTTTCTTT; cdr3_aa: CASRTGTGIEAFF
j_call: TRBJ1-2; clone_size: .; d_call: .; v_call: TRBV2; cdr3_nt: TGTGCCAGCAGTGATGATAAGAGTATTTCATCTAACTATGGCTACACCTTC; cdr3_aa: CASSDDKSISSNYGYTF
j_call: TRBJ2-1; clone_size: .; d_call: TRBD1; v_call: TRBV29-1; cdr3_nt: TGCAGCGTTGAAGTGCCTAGGGGGCCTTTGCACAATGAGCAGTTCTTC; cdr3_aa: CSVEVPRGPLHNEQFF
j_call: TRBJ2-1; clone_size: .; d_call: TRBD2; v_call: TRBV4-3; cdr3_nt: TGCGCCAGCAGCCAAGAAGAATCGAGCGGGAGTAGGTATGAGCAGTTCTTC; cdr3_aa: CASSQEESSGSRYEQFF
j_call: TRBJ2-2; clone_size: .; d_call: .; v_call: TRBV5-4; cdr3_nt: TGTGCCAGCAGCCTCGGACTGTCCCCCGGGGAGCTGTTTTTT; cdr3_aa: CASSLGLSPGELFF
j_call: TRBJ1-6; clone_size: .; d_call: TRBD1; v_call: TRBV19; cdr3_nt: TGTGCCAGTAGTATCCCCGGACAGGTCAATAATTCACCCCTCCACTTT; cdr3_aa: CASSIPGQVNNSPLHF
j_call: TRBJ2-3; clone_size: .; d_call: .; v_call: TRBV27; cdr3_nt: TGTGCCAGCAGTTTGATAGGGGGGGCCTTGGATACGCAGTATTTT; cdr3_aa: CASSLIGGALDTQYF
j_call: TRBJ2-3; clone_size: .; d_call: .; v_call: TRBV28; cdr3_nt: TGTGCCAGCAGTTCTGGACTTAGCACAGATACGCAGTATTTT; cdr3_aa: CASSSGLSTDTQYF
j_call: TRBJ2-7; clone_size: .; d_call: TRBD1; v_call: TRBV19; cdr3_nt: TGTGCCAGTAAGCCCGGGACAGGTGGCTCCTACGAGCAGTACTTC; cdr3_aa: CASKPGTGGSYEQYF
j_call: TRBJ2-5; clone_size: once; d_call: .; v_call: TRBV7-9; cdr3_nt: TGTGCCAGCATCAAACTTACAGGGGAGACCCAGTACTTC; cdr3_aa: CASIKLTGETQYF
j_call: TRBJ2-5; clone_size: few; d_call: .; v_call: TRBV6-6; cdr3_nt: TGTGCCAGCACCGGGGAGACCCAGTACTTC; cdr3_aa: CASTGETQYF
j_call: TRBJ1-3; clone_size: .; d_call: .; v_call: TRBV7-2; cdr3_nt: TGTGCCAGCAGCTCATCCCACGGGTCTGGAAACACCATATATTTT; cdr3_aa: CASSSSHGSGNTIYF
j_call: TRBJ1-1; clone_size: .; d_call: .; v_call: TRBV28; cdr3_nt: TGTGCCAGCTATCTCAGCGACACTGAAGCTTTCTTT; cdr3_aa: CASYLSDTEAFF
j_call: TRBJ2-2; clone_size: .; d_call: .; v_call: TRBV2; cdr3_nt: TGTGCCAGCAGCGGCCTACAGGGGGCTAAAGCGGGGGATAACACCGGGGAGCTGTTTTTT; cdr3_aa: CASSGLQGAKAGDNTGELFF
j_call: TRBJ2-7; clone_size: .; d_call: TRBD2; v_call: TRBV28; cdr3_nt: TGTGCCAGCACTCGTACTAGCGGGAGATACGAGCAGTACTTC; cdr3_aa: CASTRTSGRYEQYF
j_call: TRBJ1-3; clone_size: .; d_call: .; v_call: TRBV6-5; cdr3_nt: TGTGCCAGCAGTTACTCATTGGGGGGCTCTGGAAACACCATATATTTT; cdr3_aa: CASSYSLGGSGNTIYF
j_call: TRBJ1-2; clone_size: .; d_call: .; v_call: TRBV7-2; cdr3_nt: TGTGCCAGCAGTCTGTTCTCGGGAGCGACTAACTATGGCTACACCTTC; cdr3_aa: CASSLFSGATNYGYTF
j_call: TRBJ2-3; clone_size: .; d_call: TRBD1; v_call: TRBV6-6; cdr3_nt: TGTGCCAGCAGCCAGACCGGGACAGGCACAGATACGCAGTATTTT; cdr3_aa: CASSQTGTGTDTQYF
j_call: TRBJ2-3; clone_size: .; d_call: .; v_call: TRBV6-6; cdr3_nt: TGTGCCAGCAGCAACGGGCCAAGAGCGGCAGATACGCAGTATTTT; cdr3_aa: CASSNGPRAADTQYF
j_call: TRBJ2-3; clone_size: .; d_call: TRBD2; v_call: TRBV27; cdr3_nt: TGTGCCAGCAGTTTGTCGGGGGGGCCTGGCACAGATACGCAGTATTTT; cdr3_aa: CASSLSGGPGTDTQYF
j_call: TRBJ2-3; clone_size: .; d_call: .; v_call: TRBV2; cdr3_nt: TGTGCCAGCAGCTCCTCCTGGGGGGTCGGAGATACGCAGTATTTT; cdr3_aa: CASSSSWGVGDTQYF
j_call: TRBJ1-1; clone_size: .; d_call: TRBD1; v_call: TRBV6-5; cdr3_nt: TGTGCCAGCAGCTACGATACAGGGGCGGACACTGAAGCTTTCTTT; cdr3_aa: CASSYDTGADTEAFF
j_call: TRBJ2-1; clone_size: .; d_call: TRBD2; v_call: TRBV6-4; cdr3_nt: TGTGCCAGCAGTGATACTAGCGAAAACAATGAGCAGTTCTTC; cdr3_aa: CASSDTSENNEQFF
j_call: TRBJ2-7; clone_size: few; d_call: TRBD1; v_call: TRBV9; cdr3_nt: TGTGCCAGCAGAGGACAGGGTTCTTACGAGCAGTACTTC; cdr3_aa: CASRGQGSYEQYF
j_call: TRBJ2-1; clone_size: .; d_call: .; v_call: TRBV6-1; cdr3_nt: TGTGCCAGCAGTGCCCCGGGACATTCGGCTCCGTTCTTC; cdr3_aa: CASSAPGHSAPFF
j_call: TRBJ1-1; clone_size: .; d_call: .; v_call: TRBV28; cdr3_nt: TGTGCCAGCACGTCAGGGGATATGAACACTGAAGCTTTCTTT; cdr3_aa: CASTSGDMNTEAFF
j_call: TRBJ2-3; clone_size: .; d_call: TRBD1; v_call: TRBV19; cdr3_nt: TGTGCCAGTAGTACGACAGGGAATGTCGGTACGCAGTATTTT; cdr3_aa: CASSTTGNVGTQYF
j_call: TRBJ2-5; clone_size: .; d_call: TRBD2; v_call: TRBV11-2; cdr3_nt: TGTGCCAGCAGCTTAACTACCTTGCCGGGACTAGCATCAAAGACCCAGTACTTC; cdr3_aa: CASSLTTLPGLASKTQYF
j_call: TRBJ2-3; clone_size: .; d_call: TRBD2; v_call: TRBV9; cdr3_nt: TGTGCCAGCAGCTTAGCGGGATCCACAGATACGCAGTATTTT; cdr3_aa: CASSLAGSTDTQYF
j_call: TRBJ1-1; clone_size: .; d_call: TRBD1; v_call: TRBV7-9; cdr3_nt: TGTGCCAGCAGCTTAGGGGACAGGGAAAACACTGAAGCTTTCTTT; cdr3_aa: CASSLGDRENTEAFF
j_call: TRBJ2-7; clone_size: .; d_call: TRBD1; v_call: TRBV11-1; cdr3_nt: TGTGCCAGCAGCCCAGACAGGGACGAGCAGTACTTC; cdr3_aa: CASSPDRDEQYF
j_call: TRBJ2-2; clone_size: .; d_call: .; v_call: TRBV4-1; cdr3_nt: TGCGCCAGCAGCCACCCTCCGTGGAGGGGGCGCAGCACCGGGGAGCTGTTTTTT; cdr3_aa: CASSHPPWRGRSTGELFF
j_call: TRBJ1-5; clone_size: .; d_call: TRBD1; v_call: TRBV18; cdr3_nt: TGTGCCAGCTCACCATGGGACAGGGGAGGGAGGAATCAGCCCCAGCATTTT; cdr3_aa: CASSPWDRGGRNQPQHF
j_call: TRBJ2-7; clone_size: .; d_call: TRBD1; v_call: TRBV5-1; cdr3_nt: TGCGCCAGCAGCCTAGACGGGACAGGGGGACTAGGCCTTTTCGAGCAGTACTTC; cdr3_aa: CASSLDGTGGLGLFEQYF
j_call: TRBJ1-2; clone_size: .; d_call: .; v_call: TRBV19; cdr3_nt: TGTGCCAGTAGAACTCGGACAGCGCCCTATGGCTACACCTTC; cdr3_aa: CASRTRTAPYGYTF
j_call: TRBJ1-1; clone_size: .; d_call: .; v_call: TRBV7-8; cdr3_nt: TGTGCCAGCAGCTTCGACCGATCAGGGGATACTGAAGCTTTCTTT; cdr3_aa: CASSFDRSGDTEAFF
j_call: TRBJ1-4; clone_size: .; d_call: TRBD1; v_call: TRBV5-4; cdr3_nt: TGTGCCAGCAGCGCGGCTTACAGGGGAGGTCTCGAAAAACTGTTTTTT; cdr3_aa: CASSAAYRGGLEKLFF
j_call: TRBJ2-3; clone_size: .; d_call: TRBD2; v_call: TRBV7-2; cdr3_nt: TGCTCCACAAAGCGGGAGGTTAGCACAGATACGCAGTATTTT; cdr3_aa: CSTKREVSTDTQYF
j_call: TRBJ1-2; clone_size: .; d_call: .; v_call: TRBV7-2; cdr3_nt: TGTGCCAGCAGCTTAATCGGACAGTTCCGTGGCTACACCTTC; cdr3_aa: CASSLIGQFRGYTF
j_call: TRBJ2-5; clone_size: .; d_call: TRBD1; v_call: TRBV7-2; cdr3_nt: TGTGCCAGCAGCTTAGAGGCCACAGGGGGCATGGAGACCCAGTACTTC; cdr3_aa: CASSLEATGGMETQYF
j_call: TRBJ1-5; clone_size: .; d_call: .; v_call: TRBV5-1; cdr3_nt: TGCGCCAGCTCTACGGTCCCTCTAGCGGACATAGATAGCAATCAGCCCCAGCATTTT; cdr3_aa: CASSTVPLADIDSNQPQHF
j_call: TRBJ1-5; clone_size: .; d_call: .; v_call: TRBV7-2; cdr3_nt: TGTGCCAGCAGCCTAAACAGGTATAGCAATCAGCCCCAGCATTTT; cdr3_aa: CASSLNRYSNQPQHF
j_call: TRBJ1-6; clone_size: .; d_call: TRBD1; v_call: TRBV5-1; cdr3_nt: TGCGCCAGCAGCTCCAGACAGGGAATTTCACCCCTCCACTTT; cdr3_aa: CASSSRQGISPLHF
j_call: TRBJ1-6; clone_size: .; d_call: .; v_call: TRBV27; cdr3_nt: TGTGCCAGCAGTTTCCTCTATAATTCACCCCTCCACTTT; cdr3_aa: CASSFLYNSPLHF
j_call: TRBJ1-5; clone_size: .; d_call: .; v_call: TRBV4-1; cdr3_nt: TGCGCCAGCAGCCAAGGAATGGGAGGACATAGCAATCAGCCCCAGCATTTT; cdr3_aa: CASSQGMGGHSNQPQHF
j_call: TRBJ2-1; clone_size: .; d_call: TRBD1; v_call: TRBV29-1; cdr3_nt: TGCAGCGTTGACAGGGGGAAGTACAATGAGCAGTTCTTC; cdr3_aa: CSVDRGKYNEQFF
j_call: TRBJ1-6; clone_size: .; d_call: .; v_call: TRBV6-5; cdr3_nt: TGTGCCAGCAGTGATGGACAGTGGGTTTCACCCCTCCACTTT; cdr3_aa: CASSDGQWVSPLHF
j_call: TRBJ1-3; clone_size: .; d_call: TRBD1; v_call: TRBV13; cdr3_nt: TGTGCCAGCGCGAAGGGGACAGGGGGAAGTGGAAACACCATATATTTT; cdr3_aa: CASAKGTGGSGNTIYF
j_call: TRBJ1-2; clone_size: .; d_call: .; v_call: TRBV6-1; cdr3_nt: TGTGCCAGCAGTGAGTCTCACAGGGACCACGGCTACACCTTC; cdr3_aa: CASSESHRDHGYTF
j_call: TRBJ1-6; clone_size: few; d_call: .; v_call: TRBV2; cdr3_nt: TGTGCCAGCAGTGTAGGCCAGGGACAATCACCCCTCCACTTT; cdr3_aa: CASSVGQGQSPLHF
j_call: TRBJ2-1; clone_size: once; d_call: TRBD1; v_call: TRBV5-1; cdr3_nt: TGCGCCAGCAGCTTGCGACCGGGACAGTCTTACAATGAGCAGTTCTTC; cdr3_aa: CASSLRPGQSYNEQFF
j_call: TRBJ2-3; clone_size: .; d_call: TRBD2; v_call: TRBV5-1; cdr3_nt: TGCGCCAGCAGCTCAGCCGGGACTAGCGTGAGCACAGATACGCAGTATTTT; cdr3_aa: CASSSAGTSVSTDTQYF